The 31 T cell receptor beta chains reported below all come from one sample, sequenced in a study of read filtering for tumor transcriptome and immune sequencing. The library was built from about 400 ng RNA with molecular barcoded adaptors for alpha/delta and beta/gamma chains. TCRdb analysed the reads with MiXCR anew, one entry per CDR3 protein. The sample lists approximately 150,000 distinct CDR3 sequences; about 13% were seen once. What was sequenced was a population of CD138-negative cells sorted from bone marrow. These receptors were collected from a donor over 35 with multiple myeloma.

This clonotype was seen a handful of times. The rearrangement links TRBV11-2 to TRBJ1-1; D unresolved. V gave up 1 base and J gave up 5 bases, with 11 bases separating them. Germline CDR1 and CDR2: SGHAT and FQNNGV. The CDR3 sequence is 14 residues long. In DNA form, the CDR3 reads TGTGCCAGCAGCTTAGGCCAGCCGGGGACTGAAGCTTTCTTT. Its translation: CASSLGQPGTEAFF.

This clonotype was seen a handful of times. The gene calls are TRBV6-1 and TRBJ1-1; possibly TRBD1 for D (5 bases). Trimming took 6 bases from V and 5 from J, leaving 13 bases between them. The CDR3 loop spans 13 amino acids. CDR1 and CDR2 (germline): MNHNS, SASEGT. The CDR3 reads CASSRDPRTEAFF. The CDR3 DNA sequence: TGTGCCAGCAGCCGGGACCCCCGGACTGAAGCTTTCTTT.

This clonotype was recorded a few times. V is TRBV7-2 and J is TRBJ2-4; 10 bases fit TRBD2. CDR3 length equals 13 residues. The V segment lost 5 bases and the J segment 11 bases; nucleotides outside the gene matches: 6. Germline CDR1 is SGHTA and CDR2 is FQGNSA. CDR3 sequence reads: CASSKPGLALQYF. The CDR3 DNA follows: TGTGCCAGCAGCAAACCGGGACTAGCGCTTCAGTACTTC.

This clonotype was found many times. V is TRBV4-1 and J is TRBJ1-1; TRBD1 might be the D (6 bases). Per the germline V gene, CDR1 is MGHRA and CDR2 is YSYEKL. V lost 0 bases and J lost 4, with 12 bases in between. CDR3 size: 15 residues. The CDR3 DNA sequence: TGCGCCAGCAGCCAAGAAAGGACAGTCCTCACTGAAGCTTTCTTT. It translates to CASSQERTVLTEAFF.

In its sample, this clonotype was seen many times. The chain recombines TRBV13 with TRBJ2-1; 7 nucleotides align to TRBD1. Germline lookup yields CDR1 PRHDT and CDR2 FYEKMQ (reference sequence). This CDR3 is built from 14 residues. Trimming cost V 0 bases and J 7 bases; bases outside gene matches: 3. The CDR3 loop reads CASSLGTGLNEQFF. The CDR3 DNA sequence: TGTGCCAGCAGCTTAGGGACAGGGTTAAATGAGCAGTTCTTC. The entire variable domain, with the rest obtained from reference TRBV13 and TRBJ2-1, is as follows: AAGVIQSPRHLIKEKRETATLKCYPIPRHDTVYWYQQGPGQDPQFLISFYEKMQSDKGSIPDRFSAQQFSDYHSELNMSSLELGDSALYFCASSLGTGLNEQFFGPGTRLTVL.

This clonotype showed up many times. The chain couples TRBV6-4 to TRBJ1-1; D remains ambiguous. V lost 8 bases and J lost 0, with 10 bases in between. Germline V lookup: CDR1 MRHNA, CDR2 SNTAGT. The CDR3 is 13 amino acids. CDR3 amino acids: CASAADMNTEAFF. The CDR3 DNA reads TGTGCCAGCGCAGCTGACATGAACACTGAAGCTTTCTTT.

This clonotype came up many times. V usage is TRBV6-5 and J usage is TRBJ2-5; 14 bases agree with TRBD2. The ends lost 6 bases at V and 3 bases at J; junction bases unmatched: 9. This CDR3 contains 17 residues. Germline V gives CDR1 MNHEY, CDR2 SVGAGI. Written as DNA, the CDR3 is TGTGCCAGCAGCCAGTCAACGGGACTAGCGGGAGAAGAGACCCAGTACTTC. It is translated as CASSQSTGLAGEETQYF.

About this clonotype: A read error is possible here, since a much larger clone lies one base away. In nucleotides, the CDR3 is TGTGCCAGCGGGGGGACAGTTGCCCAGAGTGGCTTCACCTTC. It translates to CASGGTVAQSGFTF. J is TRBJ1-2 and V is TRBV27, with 7 bases lining up with TRBD1. Germline V gene data show CDR1 as MNHEY and CDR2 as SMNVEV (reference sequence). The CDR3 covers 14 residues.

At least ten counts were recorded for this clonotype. The CDR3, as DNA: TGTGCCAGCAGTTGGACAGGGTCGGCGAAAGCTTTCTTT. The encoded protein is CASSWTGSAKAFF. V gene TRBV6-6 combines with J gene TRBJ1-1; 8 nucleotides line up with TRBD1. J was trimmed by 9 bases and V by 4 bases; bases with no gene match: 7. Per germline, CDR1 MNHNY and CDR2 SVGAGI (reference sequence). The CDR3 contains 13 residues.

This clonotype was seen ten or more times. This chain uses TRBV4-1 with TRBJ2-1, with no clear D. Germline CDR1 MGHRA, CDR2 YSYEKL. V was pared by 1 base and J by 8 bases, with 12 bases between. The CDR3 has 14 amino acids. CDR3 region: CASSQGGSGDEQFF. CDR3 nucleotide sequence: TGCGCCAGCAGCCAAGGAGGCTCTGGGGATGAGCAGTTCTTC.

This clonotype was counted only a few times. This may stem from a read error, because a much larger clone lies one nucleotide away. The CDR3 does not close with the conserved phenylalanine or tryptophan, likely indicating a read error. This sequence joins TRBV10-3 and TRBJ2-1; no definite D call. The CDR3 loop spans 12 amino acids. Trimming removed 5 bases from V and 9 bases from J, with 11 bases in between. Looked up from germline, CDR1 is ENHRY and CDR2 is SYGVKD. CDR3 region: CAISPVYGEQFV. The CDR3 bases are TGTGCCATCAGTCCAGTGTACGGTGAGCAGTTCGTC.

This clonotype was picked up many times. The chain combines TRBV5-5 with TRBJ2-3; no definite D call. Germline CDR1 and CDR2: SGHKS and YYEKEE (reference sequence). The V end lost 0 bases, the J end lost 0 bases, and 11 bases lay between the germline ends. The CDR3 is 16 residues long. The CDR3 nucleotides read TGTGCCAGCAGCTTGGGCGAGCTGGGGAGCACAGATACGCAGTATTTT. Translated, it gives CASSLGELGSTDTQYF. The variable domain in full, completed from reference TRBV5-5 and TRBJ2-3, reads DAGVTQSPTHLIKTRGQQVTLRCSPISGHKSVSWYQQVLGQGPQFIFQYYEKEERGRGNFPDRFSARQFPNYSSELNVNALLLGDSALYLCASSLGELGSTDTQYFGPGTRLTVL.

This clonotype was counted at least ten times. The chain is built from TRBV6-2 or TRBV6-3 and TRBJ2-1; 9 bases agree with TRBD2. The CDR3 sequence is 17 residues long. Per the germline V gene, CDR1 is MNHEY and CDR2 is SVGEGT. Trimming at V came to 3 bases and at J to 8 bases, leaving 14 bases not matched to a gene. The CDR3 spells CASSYPGLAKVNDEQFF. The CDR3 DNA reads TGTGCCAGCAGTTATCCCGGACTAGCGAAGGTTAACGATGAGCAGTTCTTC.

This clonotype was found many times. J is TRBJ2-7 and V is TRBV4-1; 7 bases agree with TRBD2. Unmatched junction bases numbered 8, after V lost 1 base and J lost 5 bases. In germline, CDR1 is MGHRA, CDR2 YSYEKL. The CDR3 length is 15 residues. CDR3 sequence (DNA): TGCGCCAGCAGCCAAGTCGGAGCGGGAAGGAACGAGCAGTACTTC. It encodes CASSQVGAGRNEQYF.

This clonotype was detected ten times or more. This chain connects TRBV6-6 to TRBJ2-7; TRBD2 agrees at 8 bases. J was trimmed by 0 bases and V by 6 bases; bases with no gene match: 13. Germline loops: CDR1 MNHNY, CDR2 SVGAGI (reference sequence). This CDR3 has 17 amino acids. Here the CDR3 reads CASRETGLALFSYEQYF. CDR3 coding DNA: TGTGCCAGCAGGGAGACTGGACTAGCCCTTTTCTCCTACGAGCAGTACTTC.

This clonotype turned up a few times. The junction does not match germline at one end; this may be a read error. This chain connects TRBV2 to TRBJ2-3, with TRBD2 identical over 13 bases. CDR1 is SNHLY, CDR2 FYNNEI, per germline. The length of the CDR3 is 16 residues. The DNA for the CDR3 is TGTGCCGGCAGTCCCGGACTAGCGGGAGGCACAGATACGCAGTATTTT. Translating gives CAGSPGLAGGTDTQYF.

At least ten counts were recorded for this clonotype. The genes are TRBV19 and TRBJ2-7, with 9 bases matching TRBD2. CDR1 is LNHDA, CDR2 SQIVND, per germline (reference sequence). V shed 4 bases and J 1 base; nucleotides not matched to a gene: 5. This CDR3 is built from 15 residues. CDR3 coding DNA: TGTGCCAGTAGTAGGTCTAGCGGGGTTTCCTACGAGCAGTACTTC. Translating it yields CASSRSSGVSYEQYF. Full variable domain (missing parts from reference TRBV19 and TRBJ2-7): DGGITQSPKYLFRKEGQNVTLSCEQNLNHDAMYWYRQDPGQGLRLIYYSQIVNDFQKGDIAEGYSVSREKKESFPLTVTSAQKNPTAFYLCASSRSSGVSYEQYFGPGTRLTVT.

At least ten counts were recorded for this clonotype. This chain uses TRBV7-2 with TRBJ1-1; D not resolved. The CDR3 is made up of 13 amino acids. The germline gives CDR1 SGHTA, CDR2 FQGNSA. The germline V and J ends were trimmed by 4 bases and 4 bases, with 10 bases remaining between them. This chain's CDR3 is CASSSTLATEAFF. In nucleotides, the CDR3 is TGTGCCAGCAGCTCAACACTAGCCACTGAAGCTTTCTTT.

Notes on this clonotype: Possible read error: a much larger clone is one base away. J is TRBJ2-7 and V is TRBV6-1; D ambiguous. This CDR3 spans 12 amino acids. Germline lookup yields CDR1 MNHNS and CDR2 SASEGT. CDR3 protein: CASSVGAYKQYF. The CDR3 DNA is TGTGCCAGCAGTGTTGGAGCCTACAAGCAGTACTTC.

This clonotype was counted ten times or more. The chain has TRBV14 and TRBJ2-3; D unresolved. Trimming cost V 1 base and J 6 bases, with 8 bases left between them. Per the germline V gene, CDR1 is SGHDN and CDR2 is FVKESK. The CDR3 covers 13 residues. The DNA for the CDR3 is TGTGCCAGCAGCCAAGTCGAACCTGATACGCAGTATTTT. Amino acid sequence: CASSQVEPDTQYF.

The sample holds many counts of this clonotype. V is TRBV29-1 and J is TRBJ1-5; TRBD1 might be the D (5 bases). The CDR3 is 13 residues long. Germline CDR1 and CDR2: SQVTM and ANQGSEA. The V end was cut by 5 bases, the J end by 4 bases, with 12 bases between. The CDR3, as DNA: TGCAGCGTTTCGGGGGGAACGAATCAGCCCCAGCATTTT. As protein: CSVSGGTNQPQHF.

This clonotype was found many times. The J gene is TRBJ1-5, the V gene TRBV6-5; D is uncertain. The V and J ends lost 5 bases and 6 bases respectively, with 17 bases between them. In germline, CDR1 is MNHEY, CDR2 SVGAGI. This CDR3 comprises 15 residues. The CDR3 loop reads CASSRDLLPGQPQHF. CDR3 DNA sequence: TGTGCCAGCAGTAGGGATCTTCTTCCCGGTCAGCCCCAGCATTTT.

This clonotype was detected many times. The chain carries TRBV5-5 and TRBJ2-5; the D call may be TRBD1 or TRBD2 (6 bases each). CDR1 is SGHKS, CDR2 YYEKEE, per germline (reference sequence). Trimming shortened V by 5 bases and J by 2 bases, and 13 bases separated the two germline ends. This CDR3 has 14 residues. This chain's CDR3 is CASSDGGGQETQYF. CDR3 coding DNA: TGTGCCAGCAGTGACGGAGGGGGACAAGAGACCCAGTACTTC. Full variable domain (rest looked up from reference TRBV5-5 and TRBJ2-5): DAGVTQSPTHLIKTRGQQVTLRCSPISGHKSVSWYQQVLGQGPQFIFQYYEKEERGRGNFPDRFSARQFPNYSSELNVNALLLGDSALYLCASSDGGGQETQYFGPGTRLLVL.

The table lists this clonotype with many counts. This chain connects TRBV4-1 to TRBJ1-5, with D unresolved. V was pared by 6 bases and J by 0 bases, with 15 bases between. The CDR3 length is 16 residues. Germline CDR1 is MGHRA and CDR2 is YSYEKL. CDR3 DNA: TGCGCCAGCAGTCAACCGCCGCACGGTAGCAATCAGCCCCAGCATTTT. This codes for CASSQPPHGSNQPQHF.

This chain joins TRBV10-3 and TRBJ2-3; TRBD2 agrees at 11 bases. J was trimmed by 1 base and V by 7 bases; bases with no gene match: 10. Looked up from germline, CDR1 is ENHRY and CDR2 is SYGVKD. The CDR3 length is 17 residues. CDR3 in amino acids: CAITRAGTSGGTDTQYF. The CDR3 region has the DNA TGTGCCATCACGCGGGCCGGGACTAGCGGAGGCACAGATACGCAGTATTTT.

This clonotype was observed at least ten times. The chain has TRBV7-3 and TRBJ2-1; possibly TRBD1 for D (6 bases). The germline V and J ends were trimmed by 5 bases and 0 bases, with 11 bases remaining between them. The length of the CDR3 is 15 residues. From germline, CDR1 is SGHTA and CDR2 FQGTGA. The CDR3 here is CASSQGRTSYNEQFF. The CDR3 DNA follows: TGTGCCAGCAGCCAGGGGCGGACCTCCTACAATGAGCAGTTCTTC. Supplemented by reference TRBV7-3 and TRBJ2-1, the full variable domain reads GAGVSQTPSNKVTEKGKYVELRCDPISGHTALYWYRQSLGQGPEFLIYFQGTGAADDSGLPNDRFFAVRPEGSVSTLKIQRTERGDSAVYLCASSQGRTSYNEQFFGPGTRLTVL.

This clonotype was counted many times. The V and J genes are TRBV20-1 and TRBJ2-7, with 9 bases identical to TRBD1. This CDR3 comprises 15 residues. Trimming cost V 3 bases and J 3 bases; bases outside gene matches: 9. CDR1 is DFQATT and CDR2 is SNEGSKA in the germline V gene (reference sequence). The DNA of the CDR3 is TGCAGTGCTAGGACTTACAGGGGGCGAAACTACGAGCAGTACTTC. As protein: CSARTYRGRNYEQYF.

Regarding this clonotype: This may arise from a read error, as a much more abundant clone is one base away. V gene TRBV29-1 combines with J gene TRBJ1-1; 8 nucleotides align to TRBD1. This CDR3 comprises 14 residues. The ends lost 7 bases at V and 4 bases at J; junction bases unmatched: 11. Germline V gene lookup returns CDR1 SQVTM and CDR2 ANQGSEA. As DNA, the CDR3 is TGCAGCGCTAACCCCAAGGACAGGGCCACTGAAGCTTTCTTT. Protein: CSANPKDRATEAFF.

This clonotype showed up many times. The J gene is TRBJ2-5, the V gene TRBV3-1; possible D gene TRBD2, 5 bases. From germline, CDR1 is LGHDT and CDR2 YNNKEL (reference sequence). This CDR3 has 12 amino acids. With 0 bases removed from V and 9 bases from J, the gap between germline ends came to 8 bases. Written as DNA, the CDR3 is TGTGCCAGCAGCCAAGACGGCGGGTCCCAGTACTTC. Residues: CASSQDGGSQYF.

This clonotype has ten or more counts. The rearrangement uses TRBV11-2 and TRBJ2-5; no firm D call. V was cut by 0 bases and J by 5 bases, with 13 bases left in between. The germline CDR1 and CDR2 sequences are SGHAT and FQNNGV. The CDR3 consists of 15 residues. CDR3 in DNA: TGTGCCAGCAGCTTAGATTACGCGTCTGGGGAGACCCAGTACTTC. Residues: CASSLDYASGETQYF.

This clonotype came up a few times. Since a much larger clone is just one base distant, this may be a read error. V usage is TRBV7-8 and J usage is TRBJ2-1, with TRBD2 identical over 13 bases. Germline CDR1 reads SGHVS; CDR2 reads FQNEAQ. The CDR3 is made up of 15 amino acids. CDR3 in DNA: TGTGCCAGCAGACTAGCGGGAGGGCCGTACAGTGAGCAGTTCTTC. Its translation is CASRLAGGPYSEQFF.